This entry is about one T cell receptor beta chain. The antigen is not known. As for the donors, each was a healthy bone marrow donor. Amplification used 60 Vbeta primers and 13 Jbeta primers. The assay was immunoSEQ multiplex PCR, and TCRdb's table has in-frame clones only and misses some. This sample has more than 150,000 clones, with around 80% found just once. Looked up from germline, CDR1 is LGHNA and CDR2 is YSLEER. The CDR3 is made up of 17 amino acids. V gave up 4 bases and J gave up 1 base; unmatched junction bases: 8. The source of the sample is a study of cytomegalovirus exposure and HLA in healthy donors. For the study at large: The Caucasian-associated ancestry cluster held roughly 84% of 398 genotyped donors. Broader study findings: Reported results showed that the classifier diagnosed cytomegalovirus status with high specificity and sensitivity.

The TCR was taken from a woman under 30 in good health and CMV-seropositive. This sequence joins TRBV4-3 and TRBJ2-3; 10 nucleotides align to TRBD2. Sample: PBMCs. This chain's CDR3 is CASSRWNLAGGTDTQYF. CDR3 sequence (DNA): TGCGCCAGCAGCCGCTGGAACCTAGCGGGAGGCACAGATACGCAGTATTTT.